Listed here are 13 T cell receptor beta chains from one sample, sequenced in a study of T-cell memory formation after mild COVID-19. Via MiXCR, TCRdb re-called the 5' RACE reads, giving one row per CDR3 protein. The data contain hundreds of thousands of distinct CDR3 sequences, approximately 19% of them singletons. Sequences were obtained from PBMCs or a T cell subset sorted from them (not recorded which). The receptor set was obtained from a young man who had mild COVID-19 (a few samples of this study predate the infection). Cell type and time point are not known.

This clonotype was counted a few times. The genes are TRBV2 and TRBJ2-5, with 11 bases aligning to TRBD2. The CDR3 is 14 residues long. The V gene end was trimmed by 7 bases and the J gene end by 8 bases; junction bases not matched to a gene: 9. Germline lookup yields CDR1 SNHLY and CDR2 FYNNEI. The DNA for the CDR3 is TGTGCCAGCACCGAGGGTACTAGCGGGGGTACCCAGTACTTC. Translated, it gives CASTEGTSGGTQYF.

This clonotype came up many times. The chain combines TRBV14 with TRBJ2-1; D possibly corresponds to TRBD2 (6 bases). The CDR3 contains 14 residues. The germline V and J ends were trimmed by 6 bases and 9 bases, with 18 bases remaining between them. In germline, CDR1 is SGHDN, CDR2 FVKESK. CDR3 loop: CASSSGEGYGEQFF. As DNA, the CDR3 is TGTGCCAGCAGTTCGGGAGAAGGGTACGGTGAGCAGTTCTTC. Using reference TRBV14 and TRBJ2-1 for the parts outside the CDR3, the full variable domain is EAGVTQFPSHSVIEKGQTVTLRCDPISGHDNLYWYRRVMGKEIKFLLHFVKESKQDESGMPNNRFLAERTGGTYSTLKVQPAELEDSGVYFCASSSGEGYGEQFFGPGTRLTVL.

This sequence joins TRBV20-1 and TRBJ2-2; no reliable D call. This CDR3 contains 13 residues. Trimming stripped 3 bases from V and 4 bases from J, with 9 bases between. Germline V CDR1 and CDR2: DFQATT, SNEGSKA (reference sequence). CDR3: CSASPRSTGELFF. For the CDR3, the DNA is TGCAGTGCTAGTCCTAGGAGCACCGGGGAGCTGTTTTTT.

This clonotype was observed a handful of times. V and J are TRBV5-1 and TRBJ1-2; TRBD1 aligns across 7 bases. This CDR3 has 16 residues. J was trimmed by 5 bases and V by 0 bases; bases with no gene match: 10. Germline lookup yields CDR1 SGHRS and CDR2 YFSETQ. In DNA, the CDR3 is TGCGCCAGCAGCTTGGAAATGTCGACAGGGACTTATGGCTACACCTTC. Protein product: CASSLEMSTGTYGYTF.

This clonotype was observed at least ten times. The gene calls are TRBV6-1 and TRBJ1-3; no clear D. CDR3 length: 16 residues. Deletions cut 5 bases from V and 4 bases from J, with 18 bases between. Germline V CDR1 and CDR2: MNHNS, SASEGT. The CDR3 is CASSRQEVASGNTIYF. In DNA, the CDR3 is TGTGCCAGCAGTCGCCAGGAGGTCGCGTCCGGAAACACCATATATTTT.

The chain employs TRBV7-3 and TRBJ2-1, with 10 bases that match TRBD1. Per the germline V gene, CDR1 is SGHTA and CDR2 is FQGTGA. This CDR3 region has 16 residues. The junction had 7 bases not matched to a gene; V was cut back by 4 bases and J by 4 bases. DNA of the CDR3: TGTGCCAGCAGCTCTGGACAGGGGGGAGGATACAATGAGCAGTTCTTC. Its protein product is CASSSGQGGGYNEQFF.

The rearrangement links TRBV7-2 to TRBJ2-3; possibly TRBD1 for D (5 bases). Germline CDR1 reads SGHTA; CDR2 reads FQGNSA. This CDR3 region has 15 residues. V lost 3 bases, J lost 2 bases, and 12 bases lay in between. The CDR3 DNA is TGTGCCAGCAGCTTTAGGCCCAGGGACACAGATACGCAGTATTTT. This codes for CASSFRPRDTDTQYF.

The chain recombines TRBV6-5 with TRBJ2-2; D is undetermined. V gave up 8 bases and J gave up 1 base, with 8 bases separating them. The CDR3 has 13 amino acids. Germline-derived CDR1 and CDR2 are MNHEY and SVGAGI. CDR3: CASLGWNTGELFF. As DNA, the CDR3 is TGTGCCAGCCTGGGATGGAACACCGGGGAGCTGTTTTTT.

V and J are TRBV5-5 and TRBJ2-5; 7 nucleotides line up with TRBD2. The CDR3 sequence is 13 residues long. Per the germline V gene, CDR1 is SGHKS and CDR2 is YYEKEE (reference sequence). J was trimmed by 1 base and V by 7 bases; bases with no gene match: 4. Here the CDR3 DNA reads TGTGCCAGCGGGAGGGAGGGCCAAGAGACCCAGTACTTC. This sequence encodes CASGREGQETQYF. Complete variable domain (other parts from reference TRBV5-5 and TRBJ2-5): DAGVTQSPTHLIKTRGQQVTLRCSPISGHKSVSWYQQVLGQGPQFIFQYYEKEERGRGNFPDRFSARQFPNYSSELNVNALLLGDSALYLCASGREGQETQYFGPGTRLLVL.

This chain connects TRBV4-3 to TRBJ1-2; 7 bases line up with TRBD1. The CDR3 contains 16 residues. Looked up from germline, CDR1 is LGHNA and CDR2 is YSLEER. Unmatched junction bases numbered 6, after V lost 2 bases and J lost 0 bases. CDR3 sequence (DNA): TGCGCCAGCAGCCAACATTCCGGGACAGCTAACTATGGCTACACCTTC. This encodes CASSQHSGTANYGYTF.

This clonotype was picked up many times. This chain connects TRBV12-3 or TRBV12-4 to TRBJ2-3; 7 bases map to TRBD2. The length of the CDR3 is 16 residues. V lost 3 bases, J lost 1 base, and 7 bases stayed unmatched. For the CDR3, the DNA is TGTGCCAGCAGTTTTGCGGCGGGGGTTGGCACAGATACGCAGTATTTT. It is translated as CASSFAAGVGTDTQYF.

V and J are TRBV4-3 and TRBJ1-2; D is perhaps TRBD1 (6 bases). This CDR3 comprises 12 residues. Germline V gives CDR1 LGHNA, CDR2 YSLEER. The V end was cut by 10 bases, the J end by 7 bases, with 16 bases between. The CDR3 nucleotides read TGCGCCACCCGGGGGGGGGCGCGTGGCTACACCTTC. It translates to CATRGGARGYTF.

The chain links TRBV7-2 to TRBJ2-1; D is uncertain. CDR1 and CDR2 (germline): SGHTA, FQGNSA. The CDR3 has 15 residues. Trimming took 4 bases from V and 8 from J, leaving 18 bases between them. For the CDR3, the DNA is TGTGCCAGCAGCTCGCTAGGAAACCCCCGCGATGAGCAGTTCTTC. This encodes CASSSLGNPRDEQFF.